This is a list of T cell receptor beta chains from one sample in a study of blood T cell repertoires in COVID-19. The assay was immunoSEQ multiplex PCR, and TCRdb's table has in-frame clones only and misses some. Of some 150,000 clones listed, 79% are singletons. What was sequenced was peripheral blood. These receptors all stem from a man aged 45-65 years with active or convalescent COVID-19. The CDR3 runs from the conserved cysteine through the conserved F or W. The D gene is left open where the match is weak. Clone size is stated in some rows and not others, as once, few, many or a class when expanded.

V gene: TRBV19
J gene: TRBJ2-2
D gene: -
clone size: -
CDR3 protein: CASTSQGPGELFF
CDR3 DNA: TGTGCCAGTACCTCACAGGGACCCGGGGAGCTGTTTTTT

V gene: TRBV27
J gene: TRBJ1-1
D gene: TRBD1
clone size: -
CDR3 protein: CASSFRQGAEAFF
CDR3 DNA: TGTGCCAGCAGTTTTCGACAGGGGGCGGAGGCTTTCTTT

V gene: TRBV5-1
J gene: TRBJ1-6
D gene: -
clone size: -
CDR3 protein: CASKSDISNNSPLHF
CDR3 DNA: TGCGCCAGCAAGTCGGACATATCGAATAATTCACCCCTCCACTTT

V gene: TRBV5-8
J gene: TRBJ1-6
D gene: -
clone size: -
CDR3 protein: CASSQLRGGLTLHF
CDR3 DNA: TGTGCCAGCAGCCAACTGCGGGGGGGGTTAACCCTCCACTTT

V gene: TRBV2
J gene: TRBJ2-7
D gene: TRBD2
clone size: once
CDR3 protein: CASSEGLANYEQYF
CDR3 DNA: TGTGCCAGCAGCGAGGGACTAGCCAACTACGAGCAGTACTTC

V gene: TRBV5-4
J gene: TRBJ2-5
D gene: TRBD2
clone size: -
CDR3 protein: CASSWGIAGRQETQYF
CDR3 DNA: TGTGCCAGCAGCTGGGGAATAGCGGGAAGACAAGAGACCCAGTACTTC

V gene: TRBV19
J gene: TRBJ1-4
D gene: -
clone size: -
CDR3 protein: CASRGGFRAGQGEKLFF
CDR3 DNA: TGTGCCAGTAGGGGTGGTTTCAGGGCTGGCCAGGGAGAAAAACTGTTTTTT

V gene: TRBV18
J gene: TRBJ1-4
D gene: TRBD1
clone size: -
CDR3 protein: CASSSTGTGFNALEKLFF
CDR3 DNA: TGTGCCAGCTCATCCACAGGGACAGGATTTAATGCACTCGAAAAACTGTTTTTT

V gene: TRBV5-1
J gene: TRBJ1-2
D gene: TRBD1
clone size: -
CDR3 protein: CASSSGQGGYGYTF
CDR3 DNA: TGCGCCAGCAGCTCTGGACAGGGTGGCTATGGCTACACCTTC

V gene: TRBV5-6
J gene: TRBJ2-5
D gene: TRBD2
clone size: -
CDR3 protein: CASSFISGIETQYF
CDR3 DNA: TGTGCCAGCAGCTTCATTAGCGGGATAGAGACCCAGTACTTC

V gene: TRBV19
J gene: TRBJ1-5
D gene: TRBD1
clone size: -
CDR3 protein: CASSINRRQGSFGQPQHF
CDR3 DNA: TGTGCCAGTAGTATAAATCGCCGACAGGGTAGTTTTGGTCAGCCCCAGCATTTT

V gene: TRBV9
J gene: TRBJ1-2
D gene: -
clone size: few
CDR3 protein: CASSRTGRENGYTF
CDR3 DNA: TGTGCCAGCAGTAGGACGGGACGGGAGAATGGCTACACCTTC

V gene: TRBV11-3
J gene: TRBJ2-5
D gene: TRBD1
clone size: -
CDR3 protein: CASRWTGIQETQYF
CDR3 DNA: TGTGCCAGCAGATGGACAGGAATACAGGAGACCCAGTACTTC

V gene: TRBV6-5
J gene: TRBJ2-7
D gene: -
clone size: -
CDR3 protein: CARRGSKDYEQYF
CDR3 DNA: TGTGCCAGGAGAGGGAGTAAGGACTACGAGCAGTACTTC

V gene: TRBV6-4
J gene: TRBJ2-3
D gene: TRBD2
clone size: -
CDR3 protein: CASTSVVAGPTDTQYF
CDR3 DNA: TGTGCCAGCACCTCCGTTGTAGCGGGTCCCACAGATACGCAGTATTTT

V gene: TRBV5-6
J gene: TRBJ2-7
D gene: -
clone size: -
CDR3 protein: CASSLPWGSSYEQYF
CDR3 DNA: TGTGCCAGCAGCTTGCCGTGGGGCAGCTCCTACGAGCAGTACTTC

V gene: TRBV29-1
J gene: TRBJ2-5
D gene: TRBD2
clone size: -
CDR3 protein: CSVEWAGGKETQYF
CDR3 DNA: TGCAGCGTTGAATGGGCGGGAGGAAAAGAGACCCAGTACTTC

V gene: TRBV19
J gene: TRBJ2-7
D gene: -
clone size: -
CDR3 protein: CASSIAAGYEQYF
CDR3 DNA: TGTGCCAGTAGTATAGCAGCAGGGTACGAGCAGTACTTC

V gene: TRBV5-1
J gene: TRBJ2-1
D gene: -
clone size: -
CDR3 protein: CASSLNLNNEQFF
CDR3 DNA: TGCGCCAGCAGCTTAAACTTAAACAATGAGCAGTTCTTC

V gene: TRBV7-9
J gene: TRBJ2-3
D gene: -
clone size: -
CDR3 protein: CASNGYGLSTDTQYF
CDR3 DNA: TGTGCCAGCAATGGCTATGGACTTAGCACAGATACGCAGTATTTT

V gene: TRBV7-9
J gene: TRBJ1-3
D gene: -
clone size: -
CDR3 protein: CASSLSHEHTIYF
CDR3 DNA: TGTGCCAGCAGCTTAAGCCATGAGCACACCATATATTTT

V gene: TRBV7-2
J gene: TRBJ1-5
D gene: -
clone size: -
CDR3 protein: CASSLTQNQPQHF
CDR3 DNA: TGTGCCAGCAGCTTAACACAAAATCAGCCCCAGCATTTT

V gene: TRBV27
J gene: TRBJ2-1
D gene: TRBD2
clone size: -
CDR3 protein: CASSFGTSGSNEQFF
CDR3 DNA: TGTGCCAGCAGTTTCGGGACTAGCGGGAGTAATGAGCAGTTCTTC

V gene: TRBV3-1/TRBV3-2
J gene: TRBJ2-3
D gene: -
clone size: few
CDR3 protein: CASSQERTETDTQYF
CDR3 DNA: TGTGCCAGCAGCCAAGAGAGGACTGAGACAGATACGCAGTATTTT

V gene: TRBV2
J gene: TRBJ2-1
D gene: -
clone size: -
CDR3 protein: CASSGGPYNEQFF
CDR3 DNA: TGTGCCAGCAGTGGGGGGCCCTACAATGAGCAGTTCTTC

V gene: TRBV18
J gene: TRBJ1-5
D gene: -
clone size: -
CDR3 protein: CASSPSRRNNQPQHF
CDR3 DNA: TGTGCCAGCTCACCTTCCCGCAGGAACAATCAGCCCCAGCATTTT